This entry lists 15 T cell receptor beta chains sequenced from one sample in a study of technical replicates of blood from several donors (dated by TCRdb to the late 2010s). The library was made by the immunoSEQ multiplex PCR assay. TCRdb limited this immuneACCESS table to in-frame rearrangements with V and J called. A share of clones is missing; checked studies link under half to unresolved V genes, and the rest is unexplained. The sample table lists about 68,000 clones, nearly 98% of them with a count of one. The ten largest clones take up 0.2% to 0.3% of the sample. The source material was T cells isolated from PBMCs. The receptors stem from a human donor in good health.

CDR3 bases: TGTGCCAGCAGTTATGGACAGGGCCCCTACGAGCAGTACTTC. Protein sequence: CASSYGQGPYEQYF. The rearrangement uses TRBV6-5 and TRBJ2-7; 8 nucleotides match TRBD1. There are 14 residues in the CDR3. V was pared by 3 bases and J by 2 bases, with 3 bases of the junction left unmatched. Germline CDR1 MNHEY, CDR2 SVGAGI.

The CDR3: CASSLYLHEQYF. In DNA, the CDR3 is TGTGCCAGCAGCTTATATCTCCACGAGCAGTACTTC. V gene TRBV11-3 combines with J gene TRBJ2-7; D is unresolved. This CDR3 is built from 12 residues. V lost 2 bases, J lost 5 bases, and 7 bases lay in between. CDR1 is SGHNT, CDR2 YENEEA, per germline.

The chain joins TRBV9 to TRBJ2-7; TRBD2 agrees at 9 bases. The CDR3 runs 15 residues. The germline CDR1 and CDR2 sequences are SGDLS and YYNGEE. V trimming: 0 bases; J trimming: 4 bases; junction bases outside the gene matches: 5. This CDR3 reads CASSVGLAGDYEQYF. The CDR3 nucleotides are TGTGCCAGCAGCGTAGGTTTAGCGGGAGATTACGAGCAGTACTTC.

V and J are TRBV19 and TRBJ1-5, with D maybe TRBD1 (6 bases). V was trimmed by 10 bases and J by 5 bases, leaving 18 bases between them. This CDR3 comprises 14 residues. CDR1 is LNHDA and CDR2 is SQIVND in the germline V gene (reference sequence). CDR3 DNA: TGTGCCACTAAAAGGGGGGGATTTGATCAGCCCCAGCATTTT. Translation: CATKRGGFDQPQHF.

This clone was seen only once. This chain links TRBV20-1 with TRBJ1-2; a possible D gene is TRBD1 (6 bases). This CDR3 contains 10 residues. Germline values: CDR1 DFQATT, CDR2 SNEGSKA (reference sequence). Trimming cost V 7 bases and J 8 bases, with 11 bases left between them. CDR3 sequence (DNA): TGCAGTGAGGGGGGGGGAGGCTACACCTTC. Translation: CSEGGGGYTF.

The CDR3 DNA sequence: TGTGCCAGTAGTCCGGGGACAGGGGGCTCACCCCAATTGATCGCTTTCTTT. This encodes CASSPGTGGSPQLIAFF. The chain recombines TRBV19 with TRBJ1-1; 12 nucleotides line up with TRBD1. CDR3 length: 17 amino acids. Per germline, CDR1 LNHDA and CDR2 SQIVND (reference sequence). With 5 bases clipped from V and 11 bases from J, the junction kept 18 bases outside the gene matches.

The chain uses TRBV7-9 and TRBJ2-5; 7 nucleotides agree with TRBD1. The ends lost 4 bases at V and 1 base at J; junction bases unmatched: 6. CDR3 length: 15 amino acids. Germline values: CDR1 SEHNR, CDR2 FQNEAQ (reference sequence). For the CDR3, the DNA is TGTGCCAGCAGCTCTAGACAGGGATCCCAAGAGACCCAGTACTTC. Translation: CASSSRQGSQETQYF.

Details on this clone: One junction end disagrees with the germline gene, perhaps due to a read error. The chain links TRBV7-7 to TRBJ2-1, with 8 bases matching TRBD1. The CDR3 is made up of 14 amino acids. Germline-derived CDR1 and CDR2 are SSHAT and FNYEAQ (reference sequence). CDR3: CASSSGTGFSEQFF. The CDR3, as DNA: TGTGCTAGCAGCTCCGGGACAGGTTTCAGTGAGCAGTTCTTC.

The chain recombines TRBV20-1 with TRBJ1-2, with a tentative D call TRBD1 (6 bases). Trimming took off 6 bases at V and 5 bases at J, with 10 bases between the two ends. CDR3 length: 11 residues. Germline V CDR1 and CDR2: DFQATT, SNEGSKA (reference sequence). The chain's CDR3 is CSAPDRYGYTF. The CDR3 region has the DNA TGCAGTGCACCGGACAGATATGGCTACACCTTC.

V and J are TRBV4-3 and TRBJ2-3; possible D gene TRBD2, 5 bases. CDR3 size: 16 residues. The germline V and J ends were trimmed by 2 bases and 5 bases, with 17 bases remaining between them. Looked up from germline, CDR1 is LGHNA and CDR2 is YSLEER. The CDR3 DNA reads TGCGCCAGCAGCCAAAGTTTTGAGGGAAAGGAAGATACGCAGTATTTT. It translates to CASSQSFEGKEDTQYF.

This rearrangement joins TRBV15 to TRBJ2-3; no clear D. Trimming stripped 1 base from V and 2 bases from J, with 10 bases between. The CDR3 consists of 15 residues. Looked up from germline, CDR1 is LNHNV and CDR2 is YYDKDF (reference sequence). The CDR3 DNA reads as TGTGCCACCAGCAGAGTTTGGTCAGACACAGATACGCAGTATTTT. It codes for CATSRVWSDTDTQYF.

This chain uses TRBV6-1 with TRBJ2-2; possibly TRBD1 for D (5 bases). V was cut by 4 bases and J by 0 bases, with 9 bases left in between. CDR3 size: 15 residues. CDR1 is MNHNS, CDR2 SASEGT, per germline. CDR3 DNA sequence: TGTGCCAGCAGTGTAGGCAGGGCGAACACCGGGGAGCTGTTTTTT. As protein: CASSVGRANTGELFF.

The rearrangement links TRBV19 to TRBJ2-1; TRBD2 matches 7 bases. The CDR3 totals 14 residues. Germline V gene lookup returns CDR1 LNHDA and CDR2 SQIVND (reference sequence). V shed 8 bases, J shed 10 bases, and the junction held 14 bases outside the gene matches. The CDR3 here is CASGSGRELGEQFF. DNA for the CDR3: TGTGCCAGTGGGAGCGGGCGGGAGTTAGGGGAGCAGTTCTTC. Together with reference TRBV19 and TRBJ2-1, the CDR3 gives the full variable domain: DGGITQSPKYLFRKEGQNVTLSCEQNLNHDAMYWYRQDPGQGLRLIYYSQIVNDFQKGDIAEGYSVSREKKESFPLTVTSAQKNPTAFYLCASGSGRELGEQFFGPGTRLTVL.

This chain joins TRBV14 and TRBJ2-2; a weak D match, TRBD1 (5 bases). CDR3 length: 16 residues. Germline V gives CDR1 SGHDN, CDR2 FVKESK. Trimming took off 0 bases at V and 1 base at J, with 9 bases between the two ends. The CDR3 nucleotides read TGTGCCAGCAGCCAAGACCCAGGGTGGAACACCGGGGAGCTGTTTTTT. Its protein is CASSQDPGWNTGELFF.

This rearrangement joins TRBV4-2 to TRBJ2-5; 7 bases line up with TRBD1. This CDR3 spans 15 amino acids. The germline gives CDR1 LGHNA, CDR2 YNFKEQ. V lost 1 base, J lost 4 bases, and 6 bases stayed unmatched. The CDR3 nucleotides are TGTGCCAGCAGCCAAGGAGACAGGGACAGAGAGACCCAGTACTTC. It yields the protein CASSQGDRDRETQYF.